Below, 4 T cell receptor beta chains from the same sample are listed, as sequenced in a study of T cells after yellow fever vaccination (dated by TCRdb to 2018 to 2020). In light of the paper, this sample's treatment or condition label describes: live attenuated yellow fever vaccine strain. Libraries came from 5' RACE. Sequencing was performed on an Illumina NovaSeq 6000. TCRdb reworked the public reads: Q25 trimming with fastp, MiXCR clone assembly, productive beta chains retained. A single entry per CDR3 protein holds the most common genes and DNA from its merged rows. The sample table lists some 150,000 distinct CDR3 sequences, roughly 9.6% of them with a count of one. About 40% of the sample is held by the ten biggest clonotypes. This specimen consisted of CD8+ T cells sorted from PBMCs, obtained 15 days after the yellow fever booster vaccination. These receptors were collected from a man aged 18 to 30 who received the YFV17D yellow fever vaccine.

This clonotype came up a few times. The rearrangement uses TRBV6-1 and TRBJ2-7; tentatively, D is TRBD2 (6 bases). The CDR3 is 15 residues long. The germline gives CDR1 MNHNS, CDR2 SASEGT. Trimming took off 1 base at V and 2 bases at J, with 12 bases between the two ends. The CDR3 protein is CASSEVVGGTYEQYV. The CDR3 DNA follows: TGTGCCAGCAGTGAAGTCGTCGGAGGGACCTACGAGCAGTACGTC.

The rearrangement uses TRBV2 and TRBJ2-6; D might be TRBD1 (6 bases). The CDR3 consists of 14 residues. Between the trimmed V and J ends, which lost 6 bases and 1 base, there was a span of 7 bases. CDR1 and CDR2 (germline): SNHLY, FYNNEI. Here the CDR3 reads CASRDRSGANVLTF. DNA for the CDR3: TGTGCCAGCAGGGACAGATCTGGGGCCAACGTCCTGACTTTC.

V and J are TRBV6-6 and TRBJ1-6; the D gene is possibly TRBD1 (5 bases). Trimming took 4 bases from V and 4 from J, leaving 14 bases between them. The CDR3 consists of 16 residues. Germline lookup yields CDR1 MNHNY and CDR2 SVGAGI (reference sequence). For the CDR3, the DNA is TGTGCCAGCAGTTCTCCGGCGGCAGGGTATAATTCACCCCTCCACTTT. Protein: CASSSPAAGYNSPLHF.

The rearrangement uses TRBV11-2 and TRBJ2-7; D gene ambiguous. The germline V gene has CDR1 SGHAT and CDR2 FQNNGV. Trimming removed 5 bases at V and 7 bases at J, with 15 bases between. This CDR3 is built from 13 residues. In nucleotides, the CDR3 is TGTGCCAGCAGCCCGGGCACCACATGGGAGCAGTACTTC. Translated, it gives CASSPGTTWEQYF.